The clone carrying this T cell receptor (beta chain) was counted at least ten times. No antigen is known for it. These data belong to a study of T-cell memory formation after mild COVID-19. Study-wide background: For the most part, TCR clusters were specific to one donor. Points from the study as a whole: Mostly located in CM and EM were contracting CD4+ clones, with contracting CD8+ clones located in EMRA. A balance of CD4 and CD8 characterized clones contracting day 15 to 85, whereas later expanders leaned CD4+.

The CDR3 consists of 15 residues. Germline V gene sequence: CDR1 SGHVS, CDR2 FQNEAQ. V lost 1 base, J lost 5 bases, and 7 bases stayed unmatched. Libraries for TCRalpha and TCRbeta carried sample barcodes and unique molecular identifiers via 5'RACE. One entry per CDR3 protein results from TCRdb running MiXCR on the 5' RACE reads. The repertoire holds some 490,000 distinct CDR3 sequences, with around a sixth as singletons. The receptor was isolated from an adult woman who had mild COVID-19 (a few samples of this study predate the infection). Cell type and time point are not known. The sample consisted of PBMCs or a T cell subset sorted from them (not recorded which). The rearrangement uses TRBV7-8 and TRBJ1-2, with 7 bases fitting TRBD1. The CDR3 protein is CASSLGTGLNYGYTF. The CDR3 nucleotides are TGTGCCAGCAGCTTAGGGACAGGTCTAAATTATGGCTACACCTTC.